This T cell receptor (beta chain) was recovered during a study of Tregs in tolerant kidney transplant recipients. Study outcomes and limitations: The small number of patients limits these findings pending further validation. Biological reproducibility was not directly addressed, but technical replication error appeared minimal. Donor-specific Treg expansion exceeded global Treg expansion in tolerant patients, suggesting antigen drive.

TCRdb's copy holds only in-frame clones and misses some; the assay was immunoSEQ multiplex PCR. This table holds 80,000 or so clones, 90% to 95% found once. The CDR3 contains 14 residues. V gave up 10 bases and J gave up 2 bases, with 17 bases separating them. Germline V gene lookup returns CDR1 MNHNS and CDR2 SASEGT. Turning to this clone: The antigen is undetermined.

The nonmyeloablative bone marrow transplants came from related graft donors, with transient mixed chimerism. Unstimulated regulatory T cells (CD4+CD25+CD127-), CD4+CD25- non-regulatory cells, CD4 and CD8 cells were FACS-sorted from thawed PBMCs. The sequence was obtained from a human patient who received a combined kidney and bone marrow transplant. Some T cells may have come from the graft donor. This chain uses TRBV6-1 with TRBJ1-2; D perhaps matches TRBD1 (5 bases). Sequencing was performed on CD4+ T cells from blood (PBMCs), taken 24 months after the transplant. CDR3 sequence (DNA): TGTGCCACCACTACCCAGGGCCCAAACTATGGCTACACCTTC. It is translated as CATTTQGPNYGYTF.